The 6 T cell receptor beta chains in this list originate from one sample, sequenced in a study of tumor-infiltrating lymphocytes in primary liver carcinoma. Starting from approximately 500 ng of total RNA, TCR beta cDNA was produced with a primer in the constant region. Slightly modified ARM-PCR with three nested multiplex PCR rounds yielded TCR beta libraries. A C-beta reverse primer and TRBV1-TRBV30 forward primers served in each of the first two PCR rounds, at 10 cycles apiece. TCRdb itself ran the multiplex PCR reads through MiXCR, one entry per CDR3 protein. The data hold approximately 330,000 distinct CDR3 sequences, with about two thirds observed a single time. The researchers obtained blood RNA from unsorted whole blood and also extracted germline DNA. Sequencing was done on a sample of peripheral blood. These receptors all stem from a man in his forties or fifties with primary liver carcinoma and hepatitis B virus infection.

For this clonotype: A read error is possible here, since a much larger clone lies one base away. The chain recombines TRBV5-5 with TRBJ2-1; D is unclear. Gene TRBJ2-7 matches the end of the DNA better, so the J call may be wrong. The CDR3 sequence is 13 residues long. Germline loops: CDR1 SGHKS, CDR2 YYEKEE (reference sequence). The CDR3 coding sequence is TGTGCCAGCAGCGATCAAGGGCGCAATGAGCAGTACTTC. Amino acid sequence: CASSDQGRNEQYF.

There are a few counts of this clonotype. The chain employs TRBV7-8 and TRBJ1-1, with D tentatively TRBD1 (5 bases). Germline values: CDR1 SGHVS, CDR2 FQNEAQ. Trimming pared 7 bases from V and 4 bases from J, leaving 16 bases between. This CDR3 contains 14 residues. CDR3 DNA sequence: TGTGCCAGCACCCCAACAGCAGGGTCCACTGAAGCTTTCTTT. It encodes CASTPTAGSTEAFF.

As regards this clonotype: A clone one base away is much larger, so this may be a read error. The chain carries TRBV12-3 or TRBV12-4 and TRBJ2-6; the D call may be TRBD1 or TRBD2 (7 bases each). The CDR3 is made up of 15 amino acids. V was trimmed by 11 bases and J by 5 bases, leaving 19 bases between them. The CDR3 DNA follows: TGTGCCGTCAGCAGGGAGGGGGCTTGGGCCAACGTCCTGACTTTC. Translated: CAVSREGAWANVLTF.

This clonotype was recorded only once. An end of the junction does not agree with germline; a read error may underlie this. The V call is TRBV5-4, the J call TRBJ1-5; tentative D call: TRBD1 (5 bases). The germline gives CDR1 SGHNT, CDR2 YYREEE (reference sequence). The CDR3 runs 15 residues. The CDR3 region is CTSSDGRRDHQPQHF. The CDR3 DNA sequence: TGTACCAGCAGCGACGGACGAAGGGACCATCAGCCCCAGCATTTT.

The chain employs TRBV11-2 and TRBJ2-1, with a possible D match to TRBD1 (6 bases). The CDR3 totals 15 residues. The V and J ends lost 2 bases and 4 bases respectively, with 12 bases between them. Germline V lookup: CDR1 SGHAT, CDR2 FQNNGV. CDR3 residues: CASSLRTVGYNEQFF. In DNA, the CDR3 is TGTGCCAGCAGCTTAAGGACAGTTGGGTACAATGAGCAGTTCTTC.

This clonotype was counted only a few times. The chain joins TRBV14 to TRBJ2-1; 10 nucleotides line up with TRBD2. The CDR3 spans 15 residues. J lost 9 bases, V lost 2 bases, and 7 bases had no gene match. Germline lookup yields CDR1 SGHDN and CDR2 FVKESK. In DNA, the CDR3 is TGTGCCAGCAGCCAATCTAGCGGGAGATCCGGTGAGCAGTTCTTC. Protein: CASSQSSGRSGEQFF.